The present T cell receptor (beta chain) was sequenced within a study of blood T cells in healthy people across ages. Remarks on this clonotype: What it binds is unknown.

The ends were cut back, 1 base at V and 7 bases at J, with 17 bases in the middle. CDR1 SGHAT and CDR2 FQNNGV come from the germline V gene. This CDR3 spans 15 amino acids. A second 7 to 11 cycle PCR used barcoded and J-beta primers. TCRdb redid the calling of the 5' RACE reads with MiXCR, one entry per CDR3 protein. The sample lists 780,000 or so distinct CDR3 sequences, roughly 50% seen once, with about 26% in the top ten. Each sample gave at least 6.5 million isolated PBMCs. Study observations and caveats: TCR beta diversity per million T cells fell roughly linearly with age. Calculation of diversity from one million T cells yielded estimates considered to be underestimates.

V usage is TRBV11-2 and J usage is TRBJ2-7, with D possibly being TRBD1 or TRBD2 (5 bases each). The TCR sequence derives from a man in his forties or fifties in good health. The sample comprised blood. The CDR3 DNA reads TGTGCCAGCAGCTTAGGGGGACCGCCGGTCGATGAGCAGTACTTC. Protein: CASSLGGPPVDEQYF.